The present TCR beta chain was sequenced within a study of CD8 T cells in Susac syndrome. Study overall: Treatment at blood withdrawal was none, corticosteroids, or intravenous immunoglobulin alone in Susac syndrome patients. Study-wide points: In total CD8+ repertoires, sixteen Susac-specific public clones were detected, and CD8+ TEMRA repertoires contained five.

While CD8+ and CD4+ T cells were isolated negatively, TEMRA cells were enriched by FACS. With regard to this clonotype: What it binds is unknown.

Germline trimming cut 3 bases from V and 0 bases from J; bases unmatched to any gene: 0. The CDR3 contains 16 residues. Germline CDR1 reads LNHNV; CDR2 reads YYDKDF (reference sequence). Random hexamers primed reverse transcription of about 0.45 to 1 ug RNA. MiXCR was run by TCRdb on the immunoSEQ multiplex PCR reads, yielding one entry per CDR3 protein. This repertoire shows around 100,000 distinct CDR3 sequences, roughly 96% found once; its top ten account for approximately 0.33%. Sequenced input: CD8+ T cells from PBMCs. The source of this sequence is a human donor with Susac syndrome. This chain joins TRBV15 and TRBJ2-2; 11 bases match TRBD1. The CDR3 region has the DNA TGTGCCACCAGCAGGGACAGGGGGCCGAACACCGGGGAGCTGTTTTTT. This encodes CATSRDRGPNTGELFF.